This T cell receptor (beta chain) derives from a study of regulatory T cells. This clone was observed once. Antigen specificity is unknown. The CDR3 loop spans 14 amino acids. The germline gives CDR1 MNHNY, CDR2 SVGAGI (reference sequence). Trimming left V 5 bases short and J 8 bases short, with 18 bases between. Study conclusions and caveats: In CD3G deficiency, regulatory T cells had lower Shannon diversity than autologous conventional CD4+ and control regulatory cells.

The primer mix had 52 TRBV and 13 TRBJ primers. The assay was immunoSEQ multiplex PCR, and TCRdb's table has in-frame clones only and misses some. The sample records around 2,500 clones, 85% to 95% being singletons. Sorting split CD4+ cells into CD25-high CD127-low Tregs and CD25-low CD127-high conventional T cells. This TCR derives from a child younger than 18 with CD3G deficiency. This chain connects TRBV6-6 to TRBJ1-2, with D perhaps TRBD1 (5 bases). The sequenced material came from CD4+ Tregs sorted from blood. Written as DNA, the CDR3 is TGTGCCAGCAGTATCGTGGGGGGGGAGAGCGGCTACACCTTC. Translation gives CASSIVGGESGYTF.